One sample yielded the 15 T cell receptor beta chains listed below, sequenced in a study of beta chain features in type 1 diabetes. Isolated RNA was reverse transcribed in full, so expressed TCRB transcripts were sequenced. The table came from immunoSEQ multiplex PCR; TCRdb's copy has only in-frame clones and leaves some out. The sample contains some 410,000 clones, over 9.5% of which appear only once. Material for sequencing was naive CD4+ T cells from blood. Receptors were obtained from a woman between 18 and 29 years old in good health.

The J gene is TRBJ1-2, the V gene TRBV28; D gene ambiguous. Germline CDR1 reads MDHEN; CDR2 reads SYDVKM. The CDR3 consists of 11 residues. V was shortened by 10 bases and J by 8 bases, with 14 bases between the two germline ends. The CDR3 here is CATAKVGGYTF. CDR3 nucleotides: TGTGCCACCGCTAAGGTGGGAGGCTACACCTTC.

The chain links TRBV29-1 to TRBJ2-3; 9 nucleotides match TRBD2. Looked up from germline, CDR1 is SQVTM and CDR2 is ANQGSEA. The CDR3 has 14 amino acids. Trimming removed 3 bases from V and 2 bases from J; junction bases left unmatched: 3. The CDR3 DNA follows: TGCAGCGTTGATAGCGGGAGTATCACAGATACGCAGTATTTT. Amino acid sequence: CSVDSGSITDTQYF.

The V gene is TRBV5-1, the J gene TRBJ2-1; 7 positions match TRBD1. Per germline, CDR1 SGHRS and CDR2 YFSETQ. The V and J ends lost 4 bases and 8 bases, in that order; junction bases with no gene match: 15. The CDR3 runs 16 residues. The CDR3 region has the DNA TGCGCCAGCAGCCCCGAAGGTCCAGGGGGATCTCATGAGCAGTTCTTC. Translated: CASSPEGPGGSHEQFF.

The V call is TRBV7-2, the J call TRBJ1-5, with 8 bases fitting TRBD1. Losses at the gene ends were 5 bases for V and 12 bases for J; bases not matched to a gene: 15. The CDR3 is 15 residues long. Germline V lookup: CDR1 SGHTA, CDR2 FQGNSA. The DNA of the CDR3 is TGTGCCAGCAGCCGGCAGGGGGCCGCGGGGCATGACCAGCATTTT. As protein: CASSRQGAAGHDQHF. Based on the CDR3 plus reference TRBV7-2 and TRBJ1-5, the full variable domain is GAGVSQSPSNKVTEKGKDVELRCDPISGHTALYWYRQSLGQGLEFLIYFQGNSAPDKSGLPSDRFSAERTGGSVSTLTIQRTQQEDSAVYLCASSRQGAAGHDQHFGDGTRLSIL.

CDR3 sequence (DNA): TGTGCCAGCAGCACGAACAGGGGCGAGACCCAGTACTTC. It yields the protein CASSTNRGETQYF. V and J are TRBV5-6 and TRBJ2-5; TRBD1 matches 7 bases. The CDR3 sequence is 13 residues long. Germline lookup yields CDR1 SGHDT and CDR2 YYEEEE. V gave up 4 bases and J gave up 5 bases; unmatched junction bases: 5.

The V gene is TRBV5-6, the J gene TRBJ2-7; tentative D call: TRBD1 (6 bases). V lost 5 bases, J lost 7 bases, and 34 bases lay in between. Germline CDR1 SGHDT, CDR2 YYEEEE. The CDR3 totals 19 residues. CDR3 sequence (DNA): TGTGCCAGCAGGTTAGGACAGTGGTCGAGGTGGAGGAAACTTGGGGAGCAGTACTTC. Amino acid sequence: CASRLGQWSRWRKLGEQYF. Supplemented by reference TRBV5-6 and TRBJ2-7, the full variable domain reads DAGVTQSPTHLIKTRGQQVTLRCSPKSGHDTVSWYQQALGQGPQFIFQYYEEEERQRGNFPDRFSGHQFPNYSSELNVNALLLGDSALYLCASRLGQWSRWRKLGEQYFGPGTRLTVT.

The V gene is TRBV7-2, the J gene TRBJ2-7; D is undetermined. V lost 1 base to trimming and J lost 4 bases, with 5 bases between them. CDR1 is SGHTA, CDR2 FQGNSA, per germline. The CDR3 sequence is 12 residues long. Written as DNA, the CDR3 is TGTGCCAGCAGCTTAGTCCGATACGAGCAGTACTTC. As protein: CASSLVRYEQYF.

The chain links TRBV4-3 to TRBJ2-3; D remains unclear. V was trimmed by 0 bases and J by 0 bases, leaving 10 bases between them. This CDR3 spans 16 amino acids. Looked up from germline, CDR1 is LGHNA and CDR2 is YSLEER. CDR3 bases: TGCGCCAGCAGCCAAGACGCTACGCCCAGCACAGATACGCAGTATTTT. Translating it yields CASSQDATPSTDTQYF.

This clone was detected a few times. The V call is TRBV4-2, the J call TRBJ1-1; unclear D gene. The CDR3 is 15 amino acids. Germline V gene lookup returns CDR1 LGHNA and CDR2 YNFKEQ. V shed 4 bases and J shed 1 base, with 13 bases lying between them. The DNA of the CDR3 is TGTGCCAGCAGCCCAGAGACGGTATCGAACACTGAAGCTTTCTTT. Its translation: CASSPETVSNTEAFF.

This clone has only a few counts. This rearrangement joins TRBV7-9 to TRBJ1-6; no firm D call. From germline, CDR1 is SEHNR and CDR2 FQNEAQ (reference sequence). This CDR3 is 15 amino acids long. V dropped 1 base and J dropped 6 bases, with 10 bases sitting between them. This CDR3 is CASSLVSTVNSPLHF. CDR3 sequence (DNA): TGTGCCAGCAGCTTAGTTAGTACCGTTAATTCACCCCTCCACTTT.

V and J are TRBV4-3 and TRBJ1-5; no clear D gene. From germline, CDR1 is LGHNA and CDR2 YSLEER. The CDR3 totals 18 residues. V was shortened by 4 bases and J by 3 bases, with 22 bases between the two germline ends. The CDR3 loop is CASSRSIGGLGNNQPQHF. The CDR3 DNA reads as TGCGCCAGCAGCCGTAGTATTGGTGGGCTGGGGAACAATCAGCCCCAGCATTTT.

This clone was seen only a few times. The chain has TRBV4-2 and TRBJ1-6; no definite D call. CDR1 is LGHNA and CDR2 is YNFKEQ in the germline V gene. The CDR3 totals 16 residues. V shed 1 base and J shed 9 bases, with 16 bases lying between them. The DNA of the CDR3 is TGTGCCAGCAGCCAAGGGGCGCAGTCCGGGCGTTCACCCCTCCACTTT. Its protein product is CASSQGAQSGRSPLHF.

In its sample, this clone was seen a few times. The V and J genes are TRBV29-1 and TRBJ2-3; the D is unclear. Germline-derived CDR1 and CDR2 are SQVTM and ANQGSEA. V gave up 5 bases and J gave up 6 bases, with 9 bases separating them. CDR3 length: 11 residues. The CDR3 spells CSVLLTDTQYF. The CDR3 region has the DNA TGCAGCGTTTTACTTACGGATACGCAGTATTTT.

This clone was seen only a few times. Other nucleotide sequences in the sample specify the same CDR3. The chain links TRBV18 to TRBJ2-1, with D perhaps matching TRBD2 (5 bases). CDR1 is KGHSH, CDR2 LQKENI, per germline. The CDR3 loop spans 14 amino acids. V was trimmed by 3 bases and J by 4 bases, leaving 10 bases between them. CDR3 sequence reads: CASSPTGSYNEQFF. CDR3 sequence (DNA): TGTGCCAGCTCACCGACGGGATCTTACAATGAGCAGTTCTTC.

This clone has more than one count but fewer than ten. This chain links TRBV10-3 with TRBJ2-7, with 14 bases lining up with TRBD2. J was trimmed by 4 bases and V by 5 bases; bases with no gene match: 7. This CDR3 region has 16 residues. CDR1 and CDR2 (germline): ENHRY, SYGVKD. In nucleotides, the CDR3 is TGTGCCATCAGTAAAGGACTAGCGGGAGGTCTATACGAGCAGTACTTC. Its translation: CAISKGLAGGLYEQYF.